Presented here are 7 T cell receptor beta chains from one specimen sequenced in a study of shared T cell receptors in the human thymus. TCRdb's copy holds only in-frame clones and misses some; the assay was immunoSEQ multiplex PCR. This table holds about 730,000 clones, approximately 83% found once. This sample also belongs to another study, concerning human thymus T cells.

Sequencing was carried out using thymocytes. These receptors all come from a girl under three years old with a congenital heart defect.

This clone was observed a single time. The genes are TRBV7-9 and TRBJ2-7; 7 bases map to TRBD1. With V trimmed by 5 bases and J by 0 bases, 7 bases remained unmatched. The CDR3 contains 15 residues. Germline V gene sequence: CDR1 SEHNR, CDR2 FQNEAQ (reference sequence). CDR3 amino acids: CASSPKTGISYEQYF. The CDR3 DNA reads as TGTGCCAGCAGCCCTAAGACAGGGATCTCCTACGAGCAGTACTTC.

This chain connects TRBV28 to TRBJ2-7; D not resolved. From germline, CDR1 is MDHEN and CDR2 SYDVKM. The CDR3 length is 15 residues. V lost 3 bases and J lost 0, with 12 bases in between. CDR3 sequence: CASSFAAVVSYEQYF. The CDR3 DNA follows: TGTGCCAGCAGTTTTGCGGCAGTCGTCTCCTACGAGCAGTACTTC.

V gene TRBV10-3 combines with J gene TRBJ1-1, with TRBD1 matching over 9 bases. The germline CDR1 and CDR2 sequences are ENHRY and SYGVKD. The CDR3 consists of 13 residues. Trimming removed 11 bases from V and 3 bases from J; junction bases left unmatched: 7. For the CDR3, the DNA is TGTGCCTTACGGGACAGGGCTTACACTGAAGCTTTCTTT. Translated, it gives CALRDRAYTEAFF.

The genes are TRBV28 and TRBJ2-7, with D possibly TRBD1 on 6 matching bases. Trimming removed 1 base from V and 3 bases from J, with 13 bases in between. CDR1 MDHEN and CDR2 SYDVKM come from the germline V gene. The CDR3 loop spans 15 amino acids. The CDR3 protein is CASSLFDGRGYEQYF. The CDR3 region has the DNA TGTGCCAGCAGTTTATTCGACGGCAGGGGCTACGAGCAGTACTTC. The whole variable domain, filled in from reference TRBV28 and TRBJ2-7, reads DVKVTQSSRYLVKRTGEKVFLECVQDMDHENMFWYRQDPGLGLRLIYFSYDVKMKEKGDIPEGYSVSREKKERFSLILESASTNQTSMYLCASSLFDGRGYEQYFGPGTRLTVT.

The chain uses TRBV28 and TRBJ2-7; tentatively, D is TRBD1 (5 bases). Between the trimmed V and J ends, which lost 6 bases and 9 bases, there was a span of 12 bases. Germline V lookup: CDR1 MDHEN, CDR2 SYDVKM. The CDR3 runs 11 residues. The CDR3 sequence: CASSETVGQYF. The CDR3 coding sequence is TGTGCCAGCAGCGAGACAGTTGGGCAGTACTTC.

This clone was seen a single time. The chain recombines TRBV7-9 with TRBJ2-1, with 15 bases identical to TRBD2. J was trimmed by 4 bases and V by 11 bases; bases with no gene match: 6. Per the germline V gene, CDR1 is SEHNR and CDR2 is FQNEAQ (reference sequence). This CDR3 spans 15 amino acids. The chain's CDR3 is CAGWTSGGVYNEQFF. DNA for the CDR3: TGTGCCGGCTGGACTAGCGGGGGGGTATACAATGAGCAGTTCTTC. Variable domain in full (rest from reference TRBV7-9 and TRBJ2-1): DTGVSQNPRHKITKRGQNVTFRCDPISEHNRLYWYRQTLGQGPEFLTYFQNEAQLEKSRLLSDRFSAERPKGSFSTLEIQRTEQGDSAMYLCAGWTSGGVYNEQFFGPGTRLTVL.

The rearrangement uses TRBV28 and TRBJ2-7, with TRBD1 matching 8 bases. The V gene end was trimmed by 3 bases and the J gene end by 0 bases; junction bases not matched to a gene: 13. The CDR3 spans 18 residues. CDR1 and CDR2 from the germline V gene are MDHEN and SYDVKM. CDR3 sequence reads: CASSFPHQWTGSSYEQYF. CDR3 nucleotide sequence: TGTGCCAGCAGTTTCCCTCACCAATGGACAGGGAGCTCCTACGAGCAGTACTTC.